A selection of T cell receptor beta chains follows, all from one sample in a study of shared clonotypes between healthy human individuals. TCRdb keeps only in-frame clones here, not all; method: immunoSEQ multiplex PCR. The top ten clones hold roughly 0.61% of a sample with about 990,000 clones, about four fifths of them seen once. The sample comprised memory CD4+ T cells from PBMCs. These receptors were obtained from a man between 18 and 29 years old in good health. Some clones in this sample may be carry-over from other donors' samples. Each CDR3 is given with its conserved first and last residue. Each record gives: V gene, J gene, CDR3 length, CDR3 protein.

TRBV4-2	TRBJ2-1	13	CASSQGSRREQFF
TRBV7-9	TRBJ1-5	17	CASSLDKGGNQGGPQHF
TRBV9	TRBJ2-5	15	CASSVGSINQETQYF
TRBV6-5	TRBJ1-1	13	CASRGGSATEAFF
TRBV2	TRBJ2-1	15	CASSEAPLKGVEQFF
TRBV6-1	TRBJ2-1	14	CASNPAGGLNEQFF
TRBV5-1	TRBJ1-2	14	CASSLAGRLYGYTF
TRBV5-1	TRBJ1-2	15	CASSDQPGQEDGYTF
TRBV5-1	TRBJ2-1	14	CASSEDRSQGEQFF
TRBV28	TRBJ2-3	15	CASSPLGVSTDTQYF
TRBV23-1	TRBJ1-5	16	CASSFGTFGRNQPQHF
TRBV6-5	TRBJ2-3	15	CASRGASGRTDTQYF
TRBV28	TRBJ1-3	15	CASSQLVVSGNTIYF
TRBV2	TRBJ2-7	14	CASRYLRGHYEQYF
TRBV9	TRBJ1-1	13	CASSVGVGTEAFF
TRBV6-5	TRBJ1-1	13	CASRGGGEAEAFF
TRBV5-4	TRBJ2-3	16	CASSLELAGGGDTQYF
TRBV7-2	TRBJ1-2	12	CASSLVGGGYTF
TRBV18	TRBJ1-4	13	CASSPPGREKLFF
TRBV30	TRBJ1-2	13	CAWAGGRDYGYTF
TRBV5-1	TRBJ2-5	14	CASNVGGTQETQYF
TRBV28	TRBJ2-1	15	CASSTPGQGRDEQFF
TRBV2	TRBJ1-1	13	CASNPDRARGAFF
TRBV14	TRBJ2-5	14	CASSQAQYQETQYF
TRBV29-1	TRBJ2-7	13	CSVRTGVTYEQYF
TRBV19	TRBJ1-1	14	CASSPQDRVPEAFF
TRBV6-6	TRBJ1-2	14	CASRSGQRTYGYTF